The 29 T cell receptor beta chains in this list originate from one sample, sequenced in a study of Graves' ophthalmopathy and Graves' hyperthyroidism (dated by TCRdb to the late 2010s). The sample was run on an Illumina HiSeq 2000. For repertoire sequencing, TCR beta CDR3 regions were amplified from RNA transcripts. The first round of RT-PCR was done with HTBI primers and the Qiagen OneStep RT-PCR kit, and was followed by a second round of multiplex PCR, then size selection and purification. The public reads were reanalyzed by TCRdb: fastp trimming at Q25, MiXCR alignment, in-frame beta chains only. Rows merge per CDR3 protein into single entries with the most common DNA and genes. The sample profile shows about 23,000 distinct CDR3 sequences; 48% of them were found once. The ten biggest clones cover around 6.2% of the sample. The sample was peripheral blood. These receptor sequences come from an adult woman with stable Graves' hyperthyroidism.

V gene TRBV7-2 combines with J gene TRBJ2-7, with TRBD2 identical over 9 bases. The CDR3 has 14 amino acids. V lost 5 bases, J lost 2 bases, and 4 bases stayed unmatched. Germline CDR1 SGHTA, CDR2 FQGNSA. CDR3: CASSSLAGTYEQYF. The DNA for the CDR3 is TGTGCCAGCAGCAGCCTAGCGGGAACCTACGAGCAGTACTTC. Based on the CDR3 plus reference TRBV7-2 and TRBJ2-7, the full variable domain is GAGVSQSPSNKVTEKGKDVELRCDPISGHTALYWYRQSLGQGLEFLIYFQGNSAPDKSGLPSDRFSAERTGGSVSTLTIQRTQQEDSAVYLCASSSLAGTYEQYFGPGTRLTVT.

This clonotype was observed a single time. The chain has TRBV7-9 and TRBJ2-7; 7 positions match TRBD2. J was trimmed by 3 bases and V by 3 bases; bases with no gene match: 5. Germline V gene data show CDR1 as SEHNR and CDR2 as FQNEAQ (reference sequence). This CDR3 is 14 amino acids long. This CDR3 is CASSFGDYNYEQYF. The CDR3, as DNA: TGTGCCAGCAGCTTCGGGGACTATAACTACGAGCAGTACTTC.

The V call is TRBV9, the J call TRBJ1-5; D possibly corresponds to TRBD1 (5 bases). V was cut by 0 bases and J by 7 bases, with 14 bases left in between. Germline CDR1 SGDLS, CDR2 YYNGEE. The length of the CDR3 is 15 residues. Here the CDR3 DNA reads TGTGCCAGCAGCGTAGGAGGGGAGGCAAGACAGCCCCAGCATTTT. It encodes CASSVGGEARQPQHF.

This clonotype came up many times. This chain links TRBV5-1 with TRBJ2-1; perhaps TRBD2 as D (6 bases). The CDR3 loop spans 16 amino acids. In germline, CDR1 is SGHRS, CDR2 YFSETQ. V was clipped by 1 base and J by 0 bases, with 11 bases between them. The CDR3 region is CASSLPGLSSYNEQFF. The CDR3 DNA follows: TGCGCCAGCAGCTTGCCGGGACTGAGCTCCTACAATGAGCAGTTCTTC.

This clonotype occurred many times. The CDR3 is CASSLVTTEAFF. The CDR3 DNA sequence: TGTGCCAGCAGTTTAGTTACGACTGAAGCTTTCTTT. The chain links TRBV28 to TRBJ1-1; D uncertain. The CDR3 consists of 12 residues. The V gene's germline CDR1 is MDHEN and CDR2 SYDVKM. V gave up 2 bases and J gave up 5 bases, with 6 bases separating them. Using reference TRBV28 and TRBJ1-1 for the parts outside the CDR3, the full variable domain is DVKVTQSSRYLVKRTGEKVFLECVQDMDHENMFWYRQDPGLGLRLIYFSYDVKMKEKGDIPEGYSVSREKKERFSLILESASTNQTSMYLCASSLVTTEAFFGQGTRLTVV.

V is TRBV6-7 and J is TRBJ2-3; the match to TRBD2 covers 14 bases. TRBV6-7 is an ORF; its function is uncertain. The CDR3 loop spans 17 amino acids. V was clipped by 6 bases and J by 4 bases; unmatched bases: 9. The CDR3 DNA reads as TGTGCCAGCAGCATATACGGACTAGCGGGAGGAGCAGATACGCAGTATTTT. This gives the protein CASSIYGLAGGADTQYF.

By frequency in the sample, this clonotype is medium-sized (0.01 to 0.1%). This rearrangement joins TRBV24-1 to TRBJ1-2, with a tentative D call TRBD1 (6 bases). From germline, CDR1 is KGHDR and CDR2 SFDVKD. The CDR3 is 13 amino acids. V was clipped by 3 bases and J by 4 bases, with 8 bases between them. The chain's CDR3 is CATSDGGAYGYTF. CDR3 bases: TGTGCCACCAGTGATGGGGGGGCCTATGGCTACACCTTC.

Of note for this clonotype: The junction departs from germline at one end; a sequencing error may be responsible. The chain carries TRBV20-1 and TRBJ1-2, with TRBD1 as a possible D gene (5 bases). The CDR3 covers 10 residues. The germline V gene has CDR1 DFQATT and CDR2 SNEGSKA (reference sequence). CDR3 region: CSASRQWQAF. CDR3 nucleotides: TGCAGTGCTAGCCGACAGTGGCAAGCCTTC.

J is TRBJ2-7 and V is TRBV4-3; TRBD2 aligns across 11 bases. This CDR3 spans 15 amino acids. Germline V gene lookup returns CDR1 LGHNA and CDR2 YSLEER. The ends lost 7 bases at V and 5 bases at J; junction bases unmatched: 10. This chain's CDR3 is CASNLTSGVRNEQYF. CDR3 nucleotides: TGCGCCAGCAACCTGACTAGCGGGGTAAGGAACGAGCAGTACTTC.

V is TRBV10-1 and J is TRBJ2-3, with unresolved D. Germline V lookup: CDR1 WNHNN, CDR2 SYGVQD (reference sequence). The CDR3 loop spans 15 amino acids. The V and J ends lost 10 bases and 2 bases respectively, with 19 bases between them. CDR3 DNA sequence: TGCGCCACCCAACCCGCCCAGTTTAACACAGATACGCAGTATTTT. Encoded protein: CATQPAQFNTDTQYF.

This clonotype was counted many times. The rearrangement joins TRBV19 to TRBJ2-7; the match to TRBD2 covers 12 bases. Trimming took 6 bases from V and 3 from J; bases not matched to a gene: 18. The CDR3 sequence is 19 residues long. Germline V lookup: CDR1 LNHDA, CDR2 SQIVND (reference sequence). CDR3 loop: CASSPGASGRAVQYYEQYF. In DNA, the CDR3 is TGTGCCAGTAGCCCAGGGGCTAGCGGGAGGGCCGTTCAATACTACGAGCAGTACTTC.

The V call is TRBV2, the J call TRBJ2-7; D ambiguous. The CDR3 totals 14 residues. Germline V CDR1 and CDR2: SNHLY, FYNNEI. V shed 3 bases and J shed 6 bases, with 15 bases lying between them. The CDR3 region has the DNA TGTGCCAGCAGTGATTTGGTGCTCTCGGGCGAGCAGTACTTC. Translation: CASSDLVLSGEQYF.

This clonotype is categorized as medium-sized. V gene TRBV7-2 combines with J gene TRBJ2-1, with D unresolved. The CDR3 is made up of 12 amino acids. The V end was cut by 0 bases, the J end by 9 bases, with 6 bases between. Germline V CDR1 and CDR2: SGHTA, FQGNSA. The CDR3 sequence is CASSLASGEQFF. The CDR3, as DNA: TGTGCCAGCAGCTTAGCGTCCGGTGAGCAGTTCTTC.

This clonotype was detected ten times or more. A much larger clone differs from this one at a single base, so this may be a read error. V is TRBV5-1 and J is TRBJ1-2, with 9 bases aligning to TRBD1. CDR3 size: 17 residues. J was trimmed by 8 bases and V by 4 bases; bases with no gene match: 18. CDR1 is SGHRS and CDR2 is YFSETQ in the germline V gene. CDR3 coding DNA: TGCGCCAGCAGCCCCCTACCCGGGACAGGGAGAGCTGGGGGCTACACCTTC. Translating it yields CASSPLPGTGRAGGYTF. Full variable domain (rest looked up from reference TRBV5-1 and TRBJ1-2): KAGVTQTPRYLIKTRGQQVTLSCSPISGHRSVSWYQQTPGQGLQFLFEYFSETQRNKGNFPGRFSGRQFSNSRSEMNVSTLELGDSALYLCASSPLPGTGRAGGYTFGSGTRLTVV.

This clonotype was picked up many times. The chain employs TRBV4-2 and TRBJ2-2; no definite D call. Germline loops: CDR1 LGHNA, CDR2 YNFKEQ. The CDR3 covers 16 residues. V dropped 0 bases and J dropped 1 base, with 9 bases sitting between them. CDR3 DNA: TGTGCCAGCAGCCAAGATCGCAGAAAGAACACCGGGGAGCTGTTTTTT. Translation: CASSQDRRKNTGELFF.

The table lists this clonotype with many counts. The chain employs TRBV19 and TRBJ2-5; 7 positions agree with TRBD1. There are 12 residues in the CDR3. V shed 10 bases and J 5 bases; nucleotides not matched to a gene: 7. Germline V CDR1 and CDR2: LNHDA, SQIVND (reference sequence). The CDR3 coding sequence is TGTGCCACTAGGGGGCGCGGGGAGACCCAGTACTTC. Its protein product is CATRGRGETQYF.

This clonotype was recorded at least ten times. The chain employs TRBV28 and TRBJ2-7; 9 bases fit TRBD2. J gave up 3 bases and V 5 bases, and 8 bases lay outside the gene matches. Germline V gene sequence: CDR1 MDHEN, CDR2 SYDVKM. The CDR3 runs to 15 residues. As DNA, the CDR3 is TGTGCCAGCAGTCCGGGGATAGCGGGAGTCTACGAGCAGTACTTC. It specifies CASSPGIAGVYEQYF. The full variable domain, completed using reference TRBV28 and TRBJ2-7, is DVKVTQSSRYLVKRTGEKVFLECVQDMDHENMFWYRQDPGLGLRLIYFSYDVKMKEKGDIPEGYSVSREKKERFSLILESASTNQTSMYLCASSPGIAGVYEQYFGPGTRLTVT.

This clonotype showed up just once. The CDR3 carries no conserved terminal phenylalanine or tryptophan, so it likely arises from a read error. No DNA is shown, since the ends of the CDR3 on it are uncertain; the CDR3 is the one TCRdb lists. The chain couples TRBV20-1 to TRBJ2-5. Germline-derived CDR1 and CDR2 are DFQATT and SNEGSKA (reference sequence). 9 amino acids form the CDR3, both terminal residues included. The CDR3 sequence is CSARDPINS.

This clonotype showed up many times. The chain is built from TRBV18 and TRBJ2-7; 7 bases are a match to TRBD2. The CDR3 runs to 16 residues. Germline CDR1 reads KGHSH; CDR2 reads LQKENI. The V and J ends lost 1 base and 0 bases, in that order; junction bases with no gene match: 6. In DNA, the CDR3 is TGTGCCAGCTCACCACAGGCTAGCGGTAACTCCTACGAGCAGTACTTC. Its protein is CASSPQASGNSYEQYF.

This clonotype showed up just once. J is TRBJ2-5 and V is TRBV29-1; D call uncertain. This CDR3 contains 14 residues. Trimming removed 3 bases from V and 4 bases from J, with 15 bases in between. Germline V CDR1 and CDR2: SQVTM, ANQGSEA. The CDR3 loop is CSVDALSTGETQYF. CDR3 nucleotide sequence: TGCAGCGTTGATGCCCTATCTACTGGAGAGACCCAGTACTTC.

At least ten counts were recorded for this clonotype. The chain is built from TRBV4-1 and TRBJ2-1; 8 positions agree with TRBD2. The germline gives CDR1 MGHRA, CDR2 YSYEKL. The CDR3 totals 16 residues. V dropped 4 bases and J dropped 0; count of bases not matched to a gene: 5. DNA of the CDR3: TGCGCCAGCAGCCGGACGCTAGCGGGCTCCTACAATGAGCAGTTCTTC. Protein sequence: CASSRTLAGSYNEQFF.

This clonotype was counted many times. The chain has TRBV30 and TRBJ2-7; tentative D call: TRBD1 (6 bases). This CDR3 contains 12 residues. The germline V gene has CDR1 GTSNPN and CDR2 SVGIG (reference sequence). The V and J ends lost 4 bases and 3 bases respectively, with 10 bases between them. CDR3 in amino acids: CAWTNRDYEQYF. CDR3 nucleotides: TGTGCCTGGACGAACAGGGACTACGAGCAGTACTTC.

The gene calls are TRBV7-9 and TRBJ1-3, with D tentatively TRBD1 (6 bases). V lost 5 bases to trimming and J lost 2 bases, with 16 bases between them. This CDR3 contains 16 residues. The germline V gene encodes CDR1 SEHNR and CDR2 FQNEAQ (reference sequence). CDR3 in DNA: TGTGCCAGCAGCCCTCCCCCAGGGGTGGCTGGAAACACCATATATTTT. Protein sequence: CASSPPPGVAGNTIYF.

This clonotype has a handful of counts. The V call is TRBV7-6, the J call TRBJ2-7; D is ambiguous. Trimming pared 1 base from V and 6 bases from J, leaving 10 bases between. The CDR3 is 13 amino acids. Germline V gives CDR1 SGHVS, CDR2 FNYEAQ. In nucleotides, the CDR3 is TGTGCCAGCAGCTTAGATGGTAGCTCCGAGCAGTACTTC. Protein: CASSLDGSSEQYF.

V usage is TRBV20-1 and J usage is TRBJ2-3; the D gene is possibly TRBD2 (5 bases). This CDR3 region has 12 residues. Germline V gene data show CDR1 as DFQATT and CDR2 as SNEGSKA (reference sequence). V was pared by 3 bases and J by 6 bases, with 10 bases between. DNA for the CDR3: TGCAGTGCTAGGAGGGATTCGGATACGCAGTATTTT. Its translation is CSARRDSDTQYF.

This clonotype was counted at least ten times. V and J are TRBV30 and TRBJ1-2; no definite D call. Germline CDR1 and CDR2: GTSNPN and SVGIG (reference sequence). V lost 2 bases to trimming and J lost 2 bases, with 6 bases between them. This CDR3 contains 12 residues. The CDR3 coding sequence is TGTGCCTGGAGTCCGACGAACTATGGCTACACCTTC. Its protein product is CAWSPTNYGYTF.

Here the CDR3 reads CASSVVKGANEKLFF. Here the CDR3 DNA reads TGTGCCAGCAGCGTAGTGAAGGGGGCTAATGAAAAACTGTTTTTT. The chain has TRBV9 and TRBJ1-4, with D perhaps TRBD1 (6 bases). This CDR3 is 15 amino acids long. V was clipped by 0 bases and J by 3 bases, with 9 bases between them. Germline values: CDR1 SGDLS, CDR2 YYNGEE.

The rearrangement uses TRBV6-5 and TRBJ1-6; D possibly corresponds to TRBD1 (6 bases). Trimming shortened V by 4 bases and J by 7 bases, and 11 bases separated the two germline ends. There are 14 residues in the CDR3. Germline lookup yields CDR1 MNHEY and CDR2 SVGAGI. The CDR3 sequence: CASSWAGVNSPLHF. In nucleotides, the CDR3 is TGTGCCAGCAGTTGGGCAGGGGTAAATTCACCCCTCCACTTT.

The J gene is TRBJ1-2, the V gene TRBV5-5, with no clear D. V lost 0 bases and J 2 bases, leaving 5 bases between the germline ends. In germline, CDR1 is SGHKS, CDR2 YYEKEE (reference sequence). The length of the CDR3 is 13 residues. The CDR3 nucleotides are TGTGCCAGCAGCTTGGCGGGGAACTATGGCTACACCTTC. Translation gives CASSLAGNYGYTF. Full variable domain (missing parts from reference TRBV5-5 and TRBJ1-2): DAGVTQSPTHLIKTRGQQVTLRCSPISGHKSVSWYQQVLGQGPQFIFQYYEKEERGRGNFPDRFSARQFPNYSSELNVNALLLGDSALYLCASSLAGNYGYTFGSGTRLTVV.